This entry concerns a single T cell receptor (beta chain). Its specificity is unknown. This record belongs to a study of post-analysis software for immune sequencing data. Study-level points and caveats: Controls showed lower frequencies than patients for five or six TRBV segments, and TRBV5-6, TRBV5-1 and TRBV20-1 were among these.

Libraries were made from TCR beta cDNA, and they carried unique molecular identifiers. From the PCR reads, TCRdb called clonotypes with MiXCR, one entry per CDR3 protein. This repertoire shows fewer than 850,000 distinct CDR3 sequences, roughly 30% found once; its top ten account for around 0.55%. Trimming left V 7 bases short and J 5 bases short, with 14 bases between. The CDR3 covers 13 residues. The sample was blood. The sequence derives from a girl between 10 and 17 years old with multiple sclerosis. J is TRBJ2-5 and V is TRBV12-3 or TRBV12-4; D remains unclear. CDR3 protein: CASNLGLGETQYF. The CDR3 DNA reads TGTGCCAGCAACCTGGGGTTGGGGGAGACCCAGTACTTC.